This T cell receptor (beta chain) appears in the sequencing data of a study of control samples from healthy donors and cancer patients. Profiled with immunoSEQ multiplex PCR; TCRdb holds only in-frame clones, not every one. The data show about 42,000 clones, with roughly 80% seen just once and about 45% held by the top ten. This CDR3 is 15 amino acids long. Germline V gene sequence: CDR1 SGHDT, CDR2 YYEEEE. The ends lost 4 bases at V and 5 bases at J; junction bases unmatched: 8. The sequencing input was blood. This clonotype originated in a man between 60 and 75 years old in good health. This rearrangement joins TRBV5-6 to TRBJ2-2; 7 positions agree with TRBD1. The CDR3 DNA is TGTGCCAGCAGCGCGACAGGGTTGAAAACCGGGGAGCTGTTTTTT. Protein sequence: CASSATGLKTGELFF.